This is a list of T cell receptor beta chains from one sample in a study of blood T cell repertoires in COVID-19. Sequencing was performed with immunoSEQ multiplex PCR; in TCRdb, only in-frame clones are kept and a portion is missing. The sample holds around 47,000 clones, about 83% seen once. Sequenced input: peripheral blood. The receptors shown here come from a man aged 35 to 55 with COVID-19, enrolled during active disease. CDR3s include the opening cysteine and the closing phenylalanine or tryptophan. The D gene is left open where the match is weak. Clone size appears in some rows only: once, few, many, or a class for an expanded clone.

j_gene,abundance,d_gene,v_gene,CDR3nt,CDR3aa
TRBJ2-7,NA,NA,TRBV6-5,TGTGCCAGCAGGGGACTGATCTACGAGCAGTACTTC,CASRGLIYEQYF
TRBJ2-5,NA,TRBD2,TRBV15,TGTGCCACCAGCAGAGCCCGGACTAGCGGGGGGGAGGAGACCCAGTACTTC,CATSRARTSGGEETQYF
TRBJ1-4,NA,NA,TRBV24-1,TGTGCCACCAGTGATACAGGGCCTAATGAAAAACTGTTTTTT,CATSDTGPNEKLFF
TRBJ1-1,NA,NA,TRBV30,TGTGCCTGGAGCCCCGGGGGGGGTAGGGTCACTGAAGCTTTCTTT,CAWSPGGGRVTEAFF
TRBJ2-5,NA,TRBD2,TRBV7-8,TGTGCCAGCAGCTTAGAAGGAGTAGCGGGGGGAGTTACCCAGTACTTC,CASSLEGVAGGVTQYF
TRBJ2-3,NA,NA,TRBV2,TGTGCCAGCAGTGAAGTGGACACCTACACAGATACGCAGTATTTT,CASSEVDTYTDTQYF
TRBJ1-4,once,NA,TRBV4-2,TGTGCCAGCAGCCAGCAAGGGGGAGGGTATGAAAAACTGTTTTTT,CASSQQGGGYEKLFF
TRBJ1-4,few,NA,TRBV4-2,TGTGCCAGCAGCCAAGACAGGGGAACTAATGAAAAACTGTTTTTT,CASSQDRGTNEKLFF
TRBJ1-6,NA,NA,TRBV11-2,TGTGCCAGCAGCTCGTCCCTAGGGGTCAATTCACCCCTCCACTTT,CASSSSLGVNSPLHF
TRBJ2-5,NA,NA,TRBV7-9,TGTGCCAGCACCGACTCCTTAAAAGAGACCCAGTACTTC,CASTDSLKETQYF
TRBJ1-1,NA,NA,TRBV19,TGTGCCAGTAGTATGGGAGGGGGCACTGAAGCTTTCTTT,CASSMGGGTEAFF
TRBJ2-5,NA,TRBD2,TRBV6-4,TGTGCCAGCAGTCCACTAGCGGGAGGAGAGACCCAGTACTTC,CASSPLAGGETQYF
TRBJ1-4,NA,TRBD1,TRBV5-4,TGTGCCAGCAGCTTGGGGGGACAGCCGAATGAAAAACTGTTTTTT,CASSLGGQPNEKLFF